The sequence of this T cell receptor beta chain was determined in a study of regulatory T cells in long-lasting Graves disease (dated by TCRdb to the early 2020s). Some background on the complete study: Patients with newly diagnosed Graves' disease had been on antithyroid drugs for under 3 months. Persistent Graves' disease patients were compared with newly diagnosed Graves' disease patients by peripheral blood TCR sequencing and RNA sequencing. The study was conducted in China and was registered as a clinical trial. TCR sequencing covered some 13 persistent and 20 newly diagnosed Graves' disease patients, around 33 samples in total.

The time point label here, explained by the study, means: newly diagnosed GD, antithyroid drugs for less than 3 months. RNA was extracted from PBMCs in TRIzol for both TCR sequencing and RNA sequencing. Graves' disease was diagnosed according to American Thyroid Association guidelines. Recruitment of patients was carried out at an endocrinology department in Xi'an, China. From each patient, approximately 9 milliliters of peripheral blood was collected into an EDTA anticoagulant tube. PBMCs were isolated by Ficoll Paque Plus density gradient separation without further T cell sorting. RNA quality was checked with an Agilent 2100 Bioanalyzer and agarose gel, and concentration with a NanoDrop 2000. This clonotype was picked up a small number of times. This receptor's antigen is unknown. It has no much larger one-base neighbor in the sample; base qualities were not kept. Study-level results and caveats: Persistent Graves' disease patients showed lower TCR Shannon entropy and fewer highly expanded clones than newly diagnosed patients, suggesting clonal expansion. Sequencing and analysis were limited to the TCR beta chain. Because the primary lesion, thyroid tissue, could not be accessed, the study looked at peripheral blood alone. As a limitation, the authors acknowledged that the small sample size may reduce accuracy. TRBV28, TRBJ1-2 and TRBJ2-5 were preferentially used in persistent disease, while TRBV20-1 and TRBJ2-1 were favored in newly diagnosed disease. Persistent patients shared more public clonotypes among themselves (around 3,000) than newly diagnosed patients did (about 900).

CDR1 and CDR2, looked up from the germline V gene, are SNHLY and FYNNEI. Here V drops 4 bases and J drops 0 bases, and the junction holds 0 bases not matched to any gene. The CDR3 sequence holds 14 residues, the cysteine and phenylalanine included. The only DNA kept is the CDR3, 42 bases in frame from the first base. Libraries were prepared through multiplex PCR. The run used an Illumina HiSeq 4000. To build TCR beta libraries, CDR3 regions were amplified by Arm-PCR using iRepertoire HTBI primers. Gel purification was performed on PCR products prior to sequencing. Per the source publication's procedure: Gene usage analysis of CDR3 amino acid clonotypes relied on the 60 or so TRBV and around 14 TRBJ segments identified across samples. COPE and FqMerger were used to merge the filtered high-quality paired reads into contigs. BLAST was used to align contigs to the IMGT TRBV, TRBD and TRBJ reference genes, and CDR3 was defined following IMGT. Clonotypes above 0.1% frequency were classified as highly expanded clones. Shannon entropy served as the measure of repertoire diversity, while the Gini coefficient captured V-J evenness. A clonotype found in more than one individual was treated as public. The public sequencing data were trimmed at Q25 with fastp and processed into clonotypes with MiXCR by TCRdb, which kept only in-frame beta chains. Here each entry gathers all rows of one CDR3 protein and keeps the most common genes and DNA. The V and J calls follow TCRdb's processing rather than the paper's. Across this sample there are approximately 470,000 distinct CDR3 sequences, with around 15% seen only once. Jointly, the top ten make up 12% of the sample.

The same specimen was also included in a second study, on T cells in Graves' hyperthyroidism and ophthalmopathy. As the second study states: Stable Graves' hyperthyroidism was defined as the absence of progression to ophthalmopathy over 18 months of follow-up. Hyperthyroidism patients were aged 18 to 65 years and newly diagnosed, with disease duration of less than 2 months. The study excluded patients with uncontrolled infections, other autoimmune diseases, pregnancy or lactation. Clinical symptoms, serum thyroxine and TRAb, thyroid ultrasound, and orbital computed tomography formed the basis for the diagnoses. A first-round RT-PCR of the TCR CDR3 used the HTBI primer set with the Qiagen OneStep RT-PCR kit. Most expanded thyroid clonotypes (frequency above 0.001) were also found in blood, which suggests that blood repertoires may mirror thyroid immune responses. A model built on a 13 V-J signature distinguished ophthalmopathy from stable hyperthyroidism, reaching around 88% sensitivity and around 81% specificity in cross-validation and 80%/75% in testing. In validation, the model predicted progression to ophthalmopathy with around 71% sensitivity and around 72% specificity, a median of around 6.6 months before onset. To identify TCR V-J signatures that set the groups apart, the researchers used a discovery cohort of 90 to 100 patients, made up of roughly 45 with Graves' ophthalmopathy and about 55 with stable Graves' hyperthyroidism. Prospective prediction of ophthalmopathy was tested in an independent validation cohort of 18 to 20 hyperthyroidism patients and 17 patients who later progressed to ophthalmopathy. For training and testing, the 100 patients in the discovery cohort were randomly divided in a 7:3 ratio. In six Graves' hyperthyroidism patients, the study also compared T-cell repertoires from thyroid tissue with T-cell repertoires from blood. Following sampling, methimazole starting at 30 mg daily was given to hyperthyroidism patients, and high-dose intravenous methylprednisolone was given to ophthalmopathy patients. Libraries were constructed in a second round of multiplex PCR, after which size selection and purification were performed. The libraries were sequenced on an Illumina HiSeq2000 using paired-end 100 bp reads. SOAPnuke was used to process the raw data, with reads discarded if the reads contained adapters or uncalled bases, had a mean Phred below 15, or lacked an exact constant-primer or identifier match. COPE v1.2.5 was used to merge the high-quality paired reads, and each unique nucleotide sequence was defined as a clonotype. Clonotypes were aligned to IMGT TRBV, TRBD and TRBJ reference segments using MiTCR v1.1. Only V-J combinations with frequency above 0.0001, covering about 99% of repertoires, were analysed. The TCS score was defined as the ratio of F50 (clonal expansion) to E x V (chaos), calculated using BLOSUM62-based TCRdist between CDR3 peptides within each V-J. Welch's t-statistics and random forest reduced roughly 500 V-J features to around 14, which were used in a naive Bayes classifier (R e1071). Sample size was not statistically predetermined, and investigators were not blinded to group allocation. According to the paper, TCR Vbeta CDR3 sequencing was carried out on 135 peripheral blood samples, which came from more than 40 ophthalmopathy, around 74 hyperthyroidism and roughly 17 progressor patients.

This clonotype was sampled from a man aged 40-49 years with Graves disease. Donor details come from another sample of the same person, matched by shared clones. The material was peripheral blood mononuclear cells (PBMCs), obtained at new diagnosis, from a patient treated with antithyroid drugs. The sequence joins TRBV2 to TRBJ2-4; 7 bases in the middle match TRBD1. The DNA sequence is TGTGCCAGCAGTGGGACAGGAGCCAAAAACATTCAGTACTTC. This sequence encodes CASSGTGAKNIQYF.